This record covers a single T cell receptor (beta chain). The data stem from a study of blood T cell repertoires in COVID-19. Libraries were prepared by immunoSEQ multiplex PCR; TCRdb keeps only in-frame clonotypes and omits some of them. The profile shows roughly 360,000 clones, roughly four fifths of them singletons. The CDR3 is made up of 15 amino acids. V shed 4 bases and J shed 6 bases, with 16 bases lying between them. Germline lookup yields CDR1 SNHLY and CDR2 FYNNEI. Sequencing used peripheral blood. The receptor's source is a human donor with acute or convalescent COVID-19. The donor label of this sample is uncertain. The rearrangement uses TRBV2 and TRBJ1-5; D might be TRBD1 (6 bases). Written as DNA, the CDR3 is TGTGCCAGCAGTGCCGAAGCGGGGGCGGGTCAGCCCCAGCATTTT. Residues: CASSAEAGAGQPQHF.